The 29 T cell receptor beta chains below come from one sample, sequenced in a study of Graves' ophthalmopathy and Graves' hyperthyroidism. The study amplified TCR beta CDR3 regions using RNA transcripts. The workflow started with a first-round RT-PCR run with HTBI primers and then moved on to a second-round multiplex PCR. One entry per CDR3 protein results from TCRdb running MiXCR on the multiplex PCR reads. The sample holds around 660,000 distinct CDR3 sequences; about 38% are singletons and the top ten take 2.5% to 3.5%. The specimen was peripheral blood. Receptors originate from an adult man with Graves' ophthalmopathy.

This clonotype was observed a handful of times. This chain joins TRBV4-3 and TRBJ2-7; D possibly corresponds to TRBD1 (5 bases). The length of the CDR3 is 16 residues. Germline loops: CDR1 LGHNA, CDR2 YSLEER. V lost 3 bases and J 3 bases, leaving 18 bases between the germline ends. This CDR3 reads CASSQALTAPDYEQYF. CDR3 coding DNA: TGCGCCAGCAGCCAGGCCCTGACAGCCCCAGACTACGAGCAGTACTTC.

V usage is TRBV29-1 and J usage is TRBJ2-7; 8 nucleotides agree with TRBD1. With 4 bases clipped from V and 6 bases from J, the junction kept 5 bases outside the gene matches. Germline CDR1 SQVTM, CDR2 ANQGSEA. CDR3 size: 12 residues. CDR3 loop: CSVAPGGFEQYF. The CDR3 DNA is TGCAGCGTTGCGCCAGGGGGCTTCGAGCAGTACTTC.

The chain employs TRBV11-2 and TRBJ2-3; a possible D gene is TRBD2 (5 bases). The germline V gene has CDR1 SGHAT and CDR2 FQNNGV. The CDR3 runs 15 residues. The V and J ends lost 5 bases and 0 bases respectively, with 12 bases between them. CDR3 loop: CASSRIATSTDTQYF. DNA of the CDR3: TGTGCCAGCAGCCGAATAGCGACTAGCACAGATACGCAGTATTTT. Full variable domain (outside the CDR3, taken from reference TRBV11-2 and TRBJ2-3): EAGVAQSPRYKIIEKRQSVAFWCNPISGHATLYWYQQILGQGPKLLIQFQNNGVVDDSQLPKDRFSAERLKGVDSTLKIQPAKLEDSAVYLCASSRIATSTDTQYFGPGTRLTVL.

This clonotype was seen ten or more times. The V and J genes are TRBV19 and TRBJ1-5; D possibly corresponds to TRBD1 (5 bases). Deletions cut 2 bases from V and 5 bases from J, with 7 bases between. Germline V lookup: CDR1 LNHDA, CDR2 SQIVND (reference sequence). The CDR3 has 13 residues. The CDR3 region is CASSIQGDQPQHF. The CDR3 coding sequence is TGTGCCAGTAGTATACAGGGCGATCAGCCCCAGCATTTT.

The V gene is TRBV27, the J gene TRBJ1-5, with TRBD1 identical over 10 bases. Germline CDR1 is MNHEY and CDR2 is SMNVEV (reference sequence). Germline trimming cut 5 bases from V and 6 bases from J; bases unmatched to any gene: 7. The CDR3 covers 15 residues. CDR3 sequence: CASSIGTGDRQPQHF. Here the CDR3 DNA reads TGTGCCAGCAGTATCGGGACAGGGGACCGTCAGCCCCAGCATTTT.

This clonotype showed up many times. V gene TRBV9 combines with J gene TRBJ2-7, with a possible D match to TRBD1 (6 bases). V was cut by 3 bases and J by 5 bases, with 12 bases left in between. Germline CDR1 is SGDLS and CDR2 is YYNGEE. The CDR3 is 13 residues long. The CDR3: CASSEKQGHEQYF. The CDR3 bases are TGTGCCAGCAGCGAAAAACAGGGCCACGAGCAGTACTTC.

This clonotype was recorded at least ten times. This chain connects TRBV14 to TRBJ1-5; D unresolved. The germline V and J ends were trimmed by 5 bases and 2 bases, with 13 bases remaining between them. The CDR3 loop spans 15 amino acids. Per the germline V gene, CDR1 is SGHDN and CDR2 is FVKESK. CDR3 loop: CASSSGKRGNQPQHF. The CDR3 coding sequence is TGTGCCAGCAGCTCTGGAAAACGGGGCAATCAGCCCCAGCATTTT.

This clonotype was picked up a small number of times. The rearrangement links TRBV6-9 to TRBJ1-4; the D is unclear. V shed 6 bases and J shed 0 bases, with 14 bases lying between them. The CDR3 loop spans 16 amino acids. Germline assignment: CDR1 MNHGY and CDR2 SVAAGI. Here the CDR3 reads CASRHGSAATNEKLFF. DNA for the CDR3: TGTGCCAGCAGGCACGGCTCGGCTGCAACTAATGAAAAACTGTTTTTT.

This clonotype has a count of ten or more. V gene TRBV29-1 combines with J gene TRBJ1-2; 7 bases align to TRBD1. V was clipped by 3 bases and J by 0 bases; unmatched bases: 7. The CDR3 extends over 15 amino acids. From germline, CDR1 is SQVTM and CDR2 ANQGSEA. The CDR3 region has the DNA TGCAGCGTTGAGAGCGCACAGGGGCCTAACTATGGCTACACCTTC. Amino acid sequence: CSVESAQGPNYGYTF.

The rearrangement links TRBV19 to TRBJ1-5; D gene unclear. The length of the CDR3 is 14 residues. Germline V CDR1 and CDR2: LNHDA, SQIVND (reference sequence). V was shortened by 0 bases and J by 10 bases, with 13 bases between the two germline ends. The CDR3 is CASSIDPTERPQHF. CDR3 bases: TGTGCCAGTAGTATAGACCCAACAGAGAGACCCCAGCATTTT.

The V call is TRBV19, the J call TRBJ1-5; D is perhaps TRBD1 (6 bases). V was pared by 9 bases and J by 11 bases, with 32 bases between. CDR3 length: 17 amino acids. Germline CDR1 reads LNHDA; CDR2 reads SQIVND (reference sequence). This CDR3 is CASSLEPPGHGGETQHF. In DNA form, the CDR3 reads TGTGCCAGCAGCTTAGAACCTCCGGGACATGGAGGAGAGACCCAGCATTTT.

This sequence joins TRBV7-2 and TRBJ2-7; a possible D gene is TRBD1 (5 bases). Trimming took 3 bases from V and 7 from J, leaving 7 bases between them. The CDR3 is 11 amino acids. Germline CDR1 is SGHTA and CDR2 is FQGNSA. The CDR3 reads CASSLDNEQYF. The CDR3 DNA follows: TGTGCCAGCAGCTTGGACAATGAGCAGTACTTC.

This clonotype was seen at least ten times. The chain couples TRBV6-6 to TRBJ1-1; D not certain. The germline V gene encodes CDR1 MNHNY and CDR2 SVGAGI (reference sequence). V lost 8 bases and J lost 0, with 13 bases in between. This CDR3 contains 14 residues. The CDR3 coding sequence is TGTGCCAGCCGGTCCCGGGCCATGAACACTGAAGCTTTCTTT. This gives the protein CASRSRAMNTEAFF.

The rearrangement links TRBV2 to TRBJ2-7; D not resolved. V was cut by 11 bases and J by 2 bases, with 16 bases left in between. CDR1 is SNHLY and CDR2 is FYNNEI in the germline V gene. This CDR3 is 13 amino acids long. The CDR3 bases are TGTGCCTGGTCGATCGGTCCGGCCTACGAGCAGTACTTC. Translated, it gives CAWSIGPAYEQYF.

The CDR3 DNA reads as TGTGCCAGCAGCCAAGTTGTGGACGGCTACACCTTC. This gives the protein CASSQVVDGYTF. The genes are TRBV3-1 and TRBJ1-2; no definite D call. In germline, CDR1 is LGHDT, CDR2 YNNKEL (reference sequence). V dropped 1 base and J dropped 8 bases, with 8 bases sitting between them. The CDR3 sequence is 12 residues long.

This chain connects TRBV10-3 to TRBJ2-6; D is ambiguous. Germline V gene lookup returns CDR1 ENHRY and CDR2 SYGVKD. CDR3 size: 18 residues. V lost 10 bases and J 1 base, leaving 23 bases between the germline ends. This chain's CDR3 is CASRPAIGRDSGANVLTF. In DNA form, the CDR3 reads TGTGCCAGCAGGCCCGCCATCGGAAGGGATTCTGGGGCCAACGTCCTGACTTTC.

This clonotype came up a few times. The chain recombines TRBV9 with TRBJ2-7; TRBD2 aligns across 9 bases. CDR3 length: 16 amino acids. V trimming: 4 bases; J trimming: 3 bases; junction bases outside the gene matches: 11. Germline V lookup: CDR1 SGDLS, CDR2 YYNGEE. The CDR3 DNA reads as TGTGCCAGCAGCCCAGGCCCCGGGACTAGCATCTACGAGCAGTACTTC. It encodes CASSPGPGTSIYEQYF.

In this sample, this clonotype turned up a few times. The V gene is TRBV14, the J gene TRBJ1-2; a weak D match, TRBD1 (5 bases). V lost 0 bases, J lost 7 bases, and 24 bases lay in between. Looked up from germline, CDR1 is SGHDN and CDR2 is FVKESK. The CDR3 has 18 amino acids. The CDR3 here is CASSQESGGVKYHGGYTF. The CDR3 DNA reads TGTGCCAGCAGCCAAGAAAGCGGGGGGGTCAAGTACCATGGTGGCTACACCTTC.

A few counts support this clonotype. The J gene is TRBJ2-3, the V gene TRBV29-1; maybe TRBD2 (6 bases). The germline V gene encodes CDR1 SQVTM and CDR2 ANQGSEA. The CDR3 length is 13 residues. V was clipped by 6 bases and J by 3 bases, with 13 bases between them. This chain's CDR3 is CSVEIGGTDTQYF. The CDR3 nucleotides are TGCAGCGTGGAGATTGGGGGGACAGATACGCAGTATTTT.

V usage is TRBV7-6 and J usage is TRBJ1-5, with D possibly being TRBD1 (6 bases). Trimming took 0 bases from V and 9 from J, leaving 15 bases between them. This CDR3 is 15 amino acids long. Germline CDR1 is SGHVS and CDR2 is FNYEAQ. The CDR3 spells CASSLASGGRGPQHF. CDR3 nucleotide sequence: TGTGCCAGCAGCTTAGCCAGCGGGGGCAGGGGGCCCCAGCATTTT.

Worth noting for this clonotype: Relative to the germline gene, one junction end is altered; a read error may explain this. Here the CDR3 DNA reads TGTGCCAGCAGTTTGGGACAGGGAATTGGCGGCTACACCTTC. Translated: CASSLGQGIGGYTF. The V call is TRBV5-6, the J call TRBJ1-2; 9 bases agree with TRBD1. The CDR3 contains 14 residues. CDR1 SGHDT and CDR2 YYEEEE come from the germline V gene.

This clonotype has just a few counts. V usage is TRBV12-3 or TRBV12-4 and J usage is TRBJ1-2; the D is unclear. With 1 base removed from V and 2 bases from J, the gap between germline ends came to 8 bases. The CDR3 loop spans 14 amino acids. As DNA, the CDR3 is TGTGCCAGCAGTTTAGTTCCCAGCAACTATGGCTACACCTTC. This gives the protein CASSLVPSNYGYTF.

The chain uses TRBV7-2 and TRBJ2-5, with a possible D match to TRBD2 (7 bases). Trimming stripped 5 bases from V and 5 bases from J, with 21 bases between. Germline loops: CDR1 SGHTA, CDR2 FQGNSA. The CDR3 sequence is 16 residues long. The CDR3 region is CASSVTSAGTRETQYF. Written as DNA, the CDR3 is TGTGCCAGCAGCGTTACTAGCGCCGGGACACGCGAGACCCAGTACTTC. The full variable domain, its missing parts supplied by reference TRBV7-2 and TRBJ2-5, is GAGVSQSPSNKVTEKGKDVELRCDPISGHTALYWYRQSLGQGLEFLIYFQGNSAPDKSGLPSDRFSAERTGGSVSTLTIQRTQQEDSAVYLCASSVTSAGTRETQYFGPGTRLLVL.

In the case of this clonotype: A much larger clone differs by one base, so this may be a read error. J is TRBJ1-6 and V is TRBV2, with TRBD1 as a possible D gene (6 bases). The CDR3 has 13 amino acids. Trimming left V 10 bases short and J 11 bases short, with 18 bases between. Germline values: CDR1 SNHLY, CDR2 FYNNEI. The chain's CDR3 is CAIRTTGNPPLHF. The DNA for the CDR3 is TGTGCCATCAGGACAACAGGGAATCCACCCCTCCACTTT.

The rearrangement joins TRBV12-3 or TRBV12-4 to TRBJ2-5; D remains ambiguous. This CDR3 has 14 amino acids. V gave up 2 bases and J gave up 5 bases, with 12 bases separating them. DNA for the CDR3: TGTGCCAGCAGTTTATCGGACGGTTCTGAGACCCAGTACTTC. This gives the protein CASSLSDGSETQYF.

The chain has TRBV29-1 and TRBJ2-2; D is perhaps TRBD1 (6 bases). CDR1 and CDR2 (germline): SQVTM, ANQGSEA. This CDR3 is built from 11 residues. Between the trimmed V and J ends, which lost 7 bases and 8 bases, there was a span of 11 bases. As DNA, the CDR3 is TGCAGCGGCGACGGGACAGGGGAGCTGTTTTTT. This gives the protein CSGDGTGELFF.

With regard to this clonotype: Just one base apart from a much larger clone, this may be a read error. This chain links TRBV20-1 with TRBJ2-2; TRBD1 agrees at 11 bases. After removal of 6 bases from V and 4 bases from J, the junction contained 4 bases not matched to a gene. The CDR3 has 14 residues. CDR1 and CDR2 from the germline V gene are DFQATT and SNEGSKA (reference sequence). The DNA of the CDR3 is TGCAGTGCGAGGGGACAGGGGGGCACCGGGGAGCTGTTTTTT. Its protein product is CSARGQGGTGELFF.

The chain links TRBV7-9 to TRBJ2-7; 8 nucleotides align to TRBD2. With V trimmed by 5 bases and J by 4 bases, 13 bases remained unmatched. The CDR3 runs 16 residues. Germline lookup yields CDR1 SEHNR and CDR2 FQNEAQ (reference sequence). The CDR3 DNA reads as TGTGCCAGCAGCCCCGGGGGGGGGAGCGCGATTTACGAGCAGTACTTC. Translated: CASSPGGGSAIYEQYF.

The chain employs TRBV10-3 and TRBJ2-2; weak D call: TRBD1 (6 bases). CDR1 and CDR2 (germline): ENHRY, SYGVKD. Trimming cost V 10 bases and J 7 bases, with 16 bases left between them. The CDR3 is 13 amino acids. The CDR3 DNA reads as TGTGCCAGCAGACCAGCAGGGGTCGGGGAGCTGTTTTTT. Translated: CASRPAGVGELFF.